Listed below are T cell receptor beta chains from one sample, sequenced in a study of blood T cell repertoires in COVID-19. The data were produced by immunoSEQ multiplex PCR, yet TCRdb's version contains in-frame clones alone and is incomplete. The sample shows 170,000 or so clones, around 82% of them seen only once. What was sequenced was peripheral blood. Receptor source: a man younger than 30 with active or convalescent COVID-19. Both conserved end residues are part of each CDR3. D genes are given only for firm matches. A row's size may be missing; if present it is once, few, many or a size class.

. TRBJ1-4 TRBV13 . TGTGCCAGCAGCCGGGGGGCGAGAGATGAAAAACTGTTTTTT CASSRGARDEKLFF
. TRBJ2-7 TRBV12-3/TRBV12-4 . TGTGCCAGTGGTGGGGCCGCCTACGAGCAGTACTTC CASGGAAYEQYF
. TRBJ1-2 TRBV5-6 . TGTGCCAGCAGCTTGGGTCCTAATTTGAAGAGGGGCTACACCTTC CASSLGPNLKRGYTF
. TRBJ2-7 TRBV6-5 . TGTGCCAGCAGCCGCGGCCAAGGCGGTGAGCAGTACTTC CASSRGQGGEQYF
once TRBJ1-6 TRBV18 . TGTGCCAGCTCACCGTCGGACAGCCGGGGCTATAATTCACCCCTCCACTTT CASSPSDSRGYNSPLHF
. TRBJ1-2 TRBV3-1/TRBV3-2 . TGTGCCAGCAGCCAAGGGAGGACAGCCCTCTATGGCTACACCTTC CASSQGRTALYGYTF
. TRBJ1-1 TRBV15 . TGTGCCACCAGCAGAGAAGGAGTTGGGGGCGGTCAGGAAGCTTTCTTT CATSREGVGGGQEAFF
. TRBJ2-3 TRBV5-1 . TGCGCCAGCAGCTCCCGGACAGATGGGACAGATACGCAGTATTTT CASSSRTDGTDTQYF
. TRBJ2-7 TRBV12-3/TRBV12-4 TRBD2 TGTGCCAGCAGTGTTAGCGGGAGCTACGAGCAGTACTTC CASSVSGSYEQYF
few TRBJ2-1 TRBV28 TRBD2 TGTGCCAGCAGGACTAGCGGAAACCTAATTCACAATGAGCAGTTCTTC CASRTSGNLIHNEQFF
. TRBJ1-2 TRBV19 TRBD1 TGTGCCAGCAATCCGGGACAGAGGAGCTATGGCTACACCTTC CASNPGQRSYGYTF
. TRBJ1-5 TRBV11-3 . TGTGCCAGCAGCTACCAGTCCGCTTACAATCAGCCCCAGCATTTT CASSYQSAYNQPQHF
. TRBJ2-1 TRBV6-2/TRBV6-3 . TGTGCCAGCAGTTACCGGGACTACAATGAGCAGTTCTTC CASSYRDYNEQFF
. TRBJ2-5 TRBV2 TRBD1 TGTGCCAGCAGTCCTTGGGACAGGGGTGAGACCCAGTACTTC CASSPWDRGETQYF
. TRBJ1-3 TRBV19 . TGTGCCACCACATCCCCCGGAAACACCATATATTTT CATTSPGNTIYF
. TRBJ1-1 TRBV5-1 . TGCGCCAGCAGCTTGGATGGGCGCGGGGACACTGAAGCTTTCTTT CASSLDGRGDTEAFF
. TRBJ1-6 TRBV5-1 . TGCGCCAGCAGCTTGGAACTCCAGGGAAACTCACCCCTCCACTTT CASSLELQGNSPLHF
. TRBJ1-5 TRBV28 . TGTGCCAGCAGTTTCCCCAGGGGCTCCAATCAGCCCCAGCATTTT CASSFPRGSNQPQHF
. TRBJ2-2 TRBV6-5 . TGTGCCAGCAGACCGGGACTCAGCGCCGGGGAGCTGTTTTTT CASRPGLSAGELFF
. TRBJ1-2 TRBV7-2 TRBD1 TGTGCCAGCAGCCCGGACGGGACAGCCTTACTATTCTATGGCTACACCTTC CASSPDGTALLFYGYTF
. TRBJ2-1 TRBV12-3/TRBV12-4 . TGTGCCAGCAGTACCCAGGACAGTAAGTTCTTC CASSTQDSKFF
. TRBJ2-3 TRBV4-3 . TGCGCCAGCAGCCAAGATGGCGGGGCAGATACGCAGTATTTT CASSQDGGADTQYF
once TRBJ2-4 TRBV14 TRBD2 TGTGCCAGCAGCCTCGGGGGGATTATAAACATTCAGTACTTC CASSLGGIINIQYF
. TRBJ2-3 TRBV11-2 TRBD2 TGTGCCAGCAGCTTGGCTATAGCGGGAGGGTCAGATACGCAGTATTTT CASSLAIAGGSDTQYF
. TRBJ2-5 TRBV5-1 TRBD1 TGCGCCAGCAGCTCAAGGACAGGGTCGGAGACCCAGTACTTC CASSSRTGSETQYF
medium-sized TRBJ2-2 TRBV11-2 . TGTGCCAGCAGCCCAGAGGTGTACATTACGAACACCGGGGAGCTGTTTTTT CASSPEVYITNTGELFF
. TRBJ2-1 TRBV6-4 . TGTGCCAGCAGTGACTTCGGAGGAGATGAGCAGTTCTTC CASSDFGGDEQFF
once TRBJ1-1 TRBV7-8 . TGTGCCAGCAGAAGTCACAGAGCTCAGACTGAAGCTTTCTTT CASRSHRAQTEAFF
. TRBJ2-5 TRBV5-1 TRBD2 TGCGCCAGCAGCTTGGATAGCGGGGGGGCCGAGACCCAGTACTTC CASSLDSGGAETQYF
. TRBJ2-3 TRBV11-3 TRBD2 TGTGCCAGCAGCTTCCCGGGGGAGGGTACGCAGTATTTT CASSFPGEGTQYF
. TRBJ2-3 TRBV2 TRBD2 TGTGCCAGCAGGCCAAGAGGACTAGCGGGAGCGAAAGATACGCAGTATTTT CASRPRGLAGAKDTQYF
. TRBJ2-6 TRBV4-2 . TGTGCCAGCAGCCAAGAACTGCGGGGGGCCAACGTCCTGACTTTC CASSQELRGANVLTF
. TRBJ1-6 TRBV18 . TGTGCCAGCTCATTACAGGGCCGGGAAGGATCACCCCTCCACTTT CASSLQGREGSPLHF
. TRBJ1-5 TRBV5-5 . TGTGCCAGCAGCCAGACGGGGTTAGGCAATCAGCCCCAGCATTTT CASSQTGLGNQPQHF
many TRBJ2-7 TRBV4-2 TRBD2 TGTGCCAGCAGCCAAGACCCTAGCGGGGATTCCTACGAGCAGTACTTC CASSQDPSGDSYEQYF
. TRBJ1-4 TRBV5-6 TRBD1 TGTGCCAGCAGCTTGAACAGGGGGCTTGGAAAACTGTTTTTT CASSLNRGLGKLFF
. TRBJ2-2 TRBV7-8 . TGTGCCAGCAGCTCCTCGGGGAACACCGGGGAGCTGTTTTTT CASSSSGNTGELFF
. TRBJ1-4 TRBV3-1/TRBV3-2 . TGTGCCAGCAGCCAAGATCTTCGGGGGTTGGGAAAACTGTTTTTT CASSQDLRGLGKLFF
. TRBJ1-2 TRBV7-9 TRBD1 TGTGCCAGCAGCCCATTGAAGGGACAGGGGGCGAACTATGGCTACACCTTC CASSPLKGQGANYGYTF
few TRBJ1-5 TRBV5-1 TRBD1 TGCGCCAGCAGCTTGGGACAGGGGGAACAGCCCCAGCATTTT CASSLGQGEQPQHF
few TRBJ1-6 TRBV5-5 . TGTGCCAGCAGCTTTTGGCGGGGCTCATCGGAGAATTCACCCCTCCACTTT CASSFWRGSSENSPLHF
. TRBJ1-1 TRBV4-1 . TGCGCCAGCAGCCAAGAGCACCGGACAGTTGAAGCTTTCTTT CASSQEHRTVEAFF
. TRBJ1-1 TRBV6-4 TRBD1 TGTGCCAGCAGCCCGCAGGGGACAGGGAACACTGAAGCTTTCTTT CASSPQGTGNTEAFF
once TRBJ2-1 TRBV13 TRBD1 TGTGCCAGCAGCCCAACAGGGGTCGAGCAGTTCTTC CASSPTGVEQFF
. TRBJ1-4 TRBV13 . TGTGCCAGCAGCTTCAGGGGATACGAAGAAAAACTGTTTTTT CASSFRGYEEKLFF
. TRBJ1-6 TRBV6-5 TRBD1 TGTGCCAGCCATCGGGACAGGGTCAATTCACCCCTCCACTTT CASHRDRVNSPLHF
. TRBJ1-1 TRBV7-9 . TGTGCCAGCAGCTTCACAGGGAATTCCGAAGCTTTCTTT CASSFTGNSEAFF
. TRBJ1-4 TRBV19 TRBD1 TGTGCCAGTAGTGCCTCCGGGACAGGGAAGGAAAAACTGTTTTTT CASSASGTGKEKLFF
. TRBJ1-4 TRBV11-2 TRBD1 TGTGCCAGCAGCGCAATGGACAGGGCGGGAGAAAAACTGTTTTTT CASSAMDRAGEKLFF
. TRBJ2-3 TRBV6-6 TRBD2 TGTGCCAGCAGTTTCCTCAGGGAGGGAGATACGCAGTATTTT CASSFLREGDTQYF
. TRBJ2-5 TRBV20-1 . TGCAGTGCTAGTACTAGTGTTGCGGAGACCCAGTACTTC CSASTSVAETQYF
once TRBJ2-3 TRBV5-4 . TGTGCCAGCGGTAGGAGGGAGGGCACAGATACGCAGTATTTT CASGRREGTDTQYF
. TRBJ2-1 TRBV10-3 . TGTGCCATCAGTGACTTAGAGGACAGCTCCTACAATGAGCAGTTCTTC CAISDLEDSSYNEQFF
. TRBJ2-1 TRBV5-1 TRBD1 TGCGCCAGCAGCTTCGGACAGGCGAACAATGAGCAGTTCTTC CASSFGQANNEQFF
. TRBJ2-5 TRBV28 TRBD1 TGTGCCAGCAGTTCTTCAGGGGGACAAGAGACCCAGTACTTC CASSSSGGQETQYF
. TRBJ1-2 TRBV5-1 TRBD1 TGCGCCAGCAGCTTTGAGGACAGGGAGTTCTATGGCTACACCTTC CASSFEDREFYGYTF